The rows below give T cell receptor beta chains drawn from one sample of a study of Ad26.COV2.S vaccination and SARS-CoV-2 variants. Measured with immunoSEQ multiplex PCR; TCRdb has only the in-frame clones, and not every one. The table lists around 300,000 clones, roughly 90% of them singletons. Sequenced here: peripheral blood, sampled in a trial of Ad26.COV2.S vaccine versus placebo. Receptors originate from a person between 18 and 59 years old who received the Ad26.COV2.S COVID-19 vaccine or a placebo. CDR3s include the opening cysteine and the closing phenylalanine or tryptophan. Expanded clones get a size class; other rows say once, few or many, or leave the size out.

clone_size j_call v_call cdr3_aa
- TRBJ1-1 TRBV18 CASRRGEAFF
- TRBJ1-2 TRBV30 CAWTPLDSYGYTF
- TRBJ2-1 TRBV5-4 CASSLELSGNEQFF
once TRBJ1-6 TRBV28 CASSLSTAGSPLHF
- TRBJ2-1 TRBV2 CASNEPANYNEQFF
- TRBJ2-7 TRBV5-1 CASPVGTSYEQYF
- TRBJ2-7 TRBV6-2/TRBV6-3 CASSSPLAGLSYEQYF
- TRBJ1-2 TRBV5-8 CASSLRAEYGYTF
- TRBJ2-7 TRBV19 CASSIPGQGWEQYF
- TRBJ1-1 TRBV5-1 CASSLSGGLDTEAFF
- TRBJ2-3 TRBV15 CATSNAGGSDTQYF
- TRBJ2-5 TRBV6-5 CASSTFYQPQETQYF
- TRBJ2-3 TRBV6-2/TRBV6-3 CASSYLAGVTDGDTQYF
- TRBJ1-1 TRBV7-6 CASSLGEGGEAFF
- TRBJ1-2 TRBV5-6 CASSLVQGFYGYTF
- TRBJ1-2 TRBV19 CASSIGGGYYGYTF
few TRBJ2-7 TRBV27 CASSSDGDYEQYF
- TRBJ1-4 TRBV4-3 CASSPRWDSNEKLFF
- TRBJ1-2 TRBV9 CASRGLSRVLPGYTF
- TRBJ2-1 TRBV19 CASSGNYNEQFF
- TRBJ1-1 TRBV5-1 CASSFVSGKNTEAFF
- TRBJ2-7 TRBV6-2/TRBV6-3 CASSYSTRGVDSYEQYF
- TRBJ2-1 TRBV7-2 CASSRRDFPYNEQFF
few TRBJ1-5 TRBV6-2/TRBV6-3 CASSSPDYSDQPQHF
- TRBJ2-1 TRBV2 CANHREVMSNEQFF
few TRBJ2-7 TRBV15 CATSRGSYEQYF
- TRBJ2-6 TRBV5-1 CASSWDRGNGANVLTF
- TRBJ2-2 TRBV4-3 CASSQSAGGAGELFF
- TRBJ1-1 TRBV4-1 CASSPQTLPRGTEAFF
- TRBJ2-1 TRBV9 CASSVEGGRNEQFF
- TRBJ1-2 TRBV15 CATSSGREGGYTF
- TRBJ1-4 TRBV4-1 CASSQDYGFQINEKLFF
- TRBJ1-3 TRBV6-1 CASSEDLSSGNTIYF
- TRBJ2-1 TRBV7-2 CASSSAWGLNEQFF
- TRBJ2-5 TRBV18 CASSLRRRSQETQYF
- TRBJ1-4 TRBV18 CASSPARNEKLFF
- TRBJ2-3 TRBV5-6 CASNKGPTDTQYF
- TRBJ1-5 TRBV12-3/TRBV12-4 CASRPGSNQPQHF
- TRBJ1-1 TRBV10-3 CAISVSYEAFF
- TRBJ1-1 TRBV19 CASRTGGLTEAFF
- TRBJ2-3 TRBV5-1 CASTPDGRQGDTQYF
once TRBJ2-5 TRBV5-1 CASSLAGVLQETQYF